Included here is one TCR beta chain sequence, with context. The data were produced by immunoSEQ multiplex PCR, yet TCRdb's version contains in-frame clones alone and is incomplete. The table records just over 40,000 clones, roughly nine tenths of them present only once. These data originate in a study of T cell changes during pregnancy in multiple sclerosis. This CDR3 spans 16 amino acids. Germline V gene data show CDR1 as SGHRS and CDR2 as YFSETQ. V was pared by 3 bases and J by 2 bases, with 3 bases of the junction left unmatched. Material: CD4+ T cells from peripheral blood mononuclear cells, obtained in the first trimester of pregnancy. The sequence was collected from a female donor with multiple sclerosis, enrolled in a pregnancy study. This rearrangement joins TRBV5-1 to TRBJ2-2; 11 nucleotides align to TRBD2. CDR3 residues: CASSSTSGSNTGELFF. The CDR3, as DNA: TGCGCCAGCAGCTCTACTAGCGGGAGCAACACCGGGGAGCTGTTTTTT.